These T cell receptor beta chains were read from a single sample in a study of T cell responses to AZD1222 COVID-19 vaccine. Assay: immunoSEQ multiplex PCR; the TCRdb copy retains only in-frame clones and omits some. The data hold roughly 100,000 clones, with about 86% observed a single time. The sequenced sample was peripheral blood, obtained on day 0 of AZD1222 vaccination. The receptor source for this set is an adult in good health. CDR3s include the opening cysteine and the closing phenylalanine or tryptophan. Fields, in order: clone size, D gene, V gene, J gene, CDR3 protein, CDR3 DNA. The D gene is left open where the match is weak. Size is omitted from some rows. Given values are once, few, many or a class for expanded clones.

size: -; D: TRBD2; V: TRBV9; J: TRBJ2-7; CDR3: CASSVRLAGDEQYF; DNA: TGTGCCAGCAGCGTTCGACTAGCGGGAGACGAGCAGTACTTC
size: -; D: -; V: TRBV18; J: TRBJ1-1; CDR3: CASSLSDPDTEAFF; DNA: TGTGCCAGCTCACTCTCCGACCCGGACACTGAAGCTTTCTTT
size: -; D: -; V: TRBV20-1; J: TRBJ1-2; CDR3: CSARDNNGYTF; DNA: TGCAGTGCTAGAGATAATAATGGCTACACCTTC
size: -; D: TRBD1; V: TRBV20-1; J: TRBJ2-1; CDR3: CSASLGTGSYNEQFF; DNA: TGCAGTGCTAGTCTTGGGACAGGGTCCTACAATGAGCAGTTCTTC
size: -; D: -; V: TRBV7-3; J: TRBJ1-4; CDR3: CASSLEGQLTNEKLFF; DNA: TGTGCCAGCAGCTTAGAAGGACAGCTAACTAATGAAAAACTGTTTTTT
size: -; D: -; V: TRBV10-2; J: TRBJ1-5; CDR3: CASSEGRRAPQHF; DNA: TGCGCCAGCAGTGAGGGCCGTCGGGCGCCCCAGCATTTT
size: -; D: -; V: TRBV2; J: TRBJ2-3; CDR3: CASMFRDTQYF; DNA: TGTGCCAGCATGTTTAGGGATACGCAGTATTTT
size: -; D: -; V: TRBV19; J: TRBJ2-1; CDR3: CASSIDPSWLASVNEQFF; DNA: TGTGCCAGTAGTATAGATCCTAGTTGGCTAGCTAGCGTCAATGAGCAGTTCTTC
size: few; D: -; V: TRBV5-6; J: TRBJ1-3; CDR3: CASSLGLSGNTIYF; DNA: TGTGCCAGCAGCTTGGGACTCTCTGGAAACACCATATATTTT
size: -; D: -; V: TRBV3-1/TRBV3-2; J: TRBJ1-1; CDR3: CASSQVRDTEAFF; DNA: TGTGCCAGCAGCCAAGTCCGGGACACTGAAGCTTTCTTT
size: -; D: -; V: TRBV5-5; J: TRBJ2-3; CDR3: CASSLEARSGTDTQYF; DNA: TGTGCCAGCAGCTTGGAGGCCCGGTCTGGCACAGATACGCAGTATTTT
size: -; D: -; V: TRBV3-1/TRBV3-2; J: TRBJ1-1; CDR3: CASSHRMGMNTEAFF; DNA: TGTGCCAGCAGCCACCGGATGGGGATGAACACTGAAGCTTTCTTT
size: -; D: -; V: TRBV28; J: TRBJ1-2; CDR3: CASSGSVYGYTF; DNA: TGTGCCAGCAGTGGATCAGTCTATGGCTACACCTTC
size: few; D: TRBD1; V: TRBV7-9; J: TRBJ2-7; CDR3: CASSSRQGVYEQYF; DNA: TGTGCCAGCAGCAGCAGACAGGGGGTATACGAGCAGTACTTC
size: -; D: TRBD2; V: TRBV5-1; J: TRBJ2-1; CDR3: CASSSIGLAVYNEQFF; DNA: TGCGCCAGCAGCTCTATCGGACTAGCGGTTTACAATGAGCAGTTCTTC
size: -; D: -; V: TRBV28; J: TRBJ1-2; CDR3: CASSPGGAGYGYTF; DNA: TGTGCCAGCAGTCCCGGGGGCGCGGGGTATGGCTACACCTTC
size: -; D: -; V: TRBV7-2; J: TRBJ1-6; CDR3: CASAAGEQTLHF; DNA: TGTGCCAGCGCGGCGGGGGAACAGACCCTCCACTTT
size: -; D: -; V: TRBV9; J: TRBJ2-3; CDR3: CASSVGGGARADTQYF; DNA: TGTGCCAGCAGCGTAGGCGGGGGCGCAAGGGCAGATACGCAGTATTTT
size: few; D: TRBD1; V: TRBV28; J: TRBJ1-1; CDR3: CASRQGAAEAFF; DNA: TGTGCCAGCAGACAGGGGGCAGCCGAAGCTTTCTTT
size: once; D: TRBD1; V: TRBV12-3/TRBV12-4; J: TRBJ1-1; CDR3: CASSLTGATEAFF; DNA: TGTGCCAGCAGTTTGACAGGGGCCACTGAAGCTTTCTTT
size: once; D: -; V: TRBV7-3; J: TRBJ2-7; CDR3: CASSPGPSAYEQYF; DNA: TGTGCCAGCAGCCCGGGACCGAGTGCCTACGAGCAGTACTTC
size: -; D: -; V: TRBV12-3/TRBV12-4; J: TRBJ1-1; CDR3: CASSLLRDTEAFF; DNA: TGTGCCAGCAGTTTACTCAGGGACACTGAAGCTTTCTTT
size: -; D: -; V: TRBV10-2; J: TRBJ1-4; CDR3: CASSQDQERKLFF; DNA: TGCGCCAGCAGCCAGGATCAGGAGCGAAAACTGTTTTTT
size: -; D: -; V: TRBV7-9; J: TRBJ2-7; CDR3: CASSSSAEQYF; DNA: TGTGCCAGCAGCTCTAGCGCCGAGCAGTACTTC
size: -; D: TRBD1; V: TRBV30; J: TRBJ1-1; CDR3: CAWSRQGFIEAFF; DNA: TGTGCCTGGAGTCGACAGGGATTTATTGAAGCTTTCTTT
size: -; D: -; V: TRBV5-1; J: TRBJ2-5; CDR3: CASSDRRVGETQYF; DNA: TGCGCCAGCAGCGATCGTAGGGTGGGGGAGACCCAGTACTTC
size: once; D: -; V: TRBV19; J: TRBJ1-3; CDR3: CASTTVRGGPGNTIYF; DNA: TGTGCCAGTACTACGGTCCGGGGGGGGCCTGGAAACACCATATATTTT
size: -; D: -; V: TRBV28; J: TRBJ1-1; CDR3: CASRGNTEAFF; DNA: TGTGCCAGCAGGGGTAACACTGAAGCTTTCTTT
size: -; D: -; V: TRBV5-1; J: TRBJ2-7; CDR3: CASSFRTATYEQYF; DNA: TGCGCCAGCAGCTTTAGGACTGCAACCTACGAGCAGTACTTC
size: -; D: TRBD2; V: TRBV5-1; J: TRBJ2-2; CDR3: CASSSRLAGDTGELFF; DNA: TGCGCCAGCAGCTCAAGACTAGCGGGTGACACCGGGGAGCTGTTTTTT
size: once; D: TRBD1; V: TRBV11-3; J: TRBJ2-7; CDR3: CASSLEGTGNYEQYF; DNA: TGTGCCAGCAGCCTAGAGGGGACAGGGAACTACGAGCAGTACTTC
size: -; D: -; V: TRBV19; J: TRBJ1-5; CDR3: CASSIDPAGYSNQPQHF; DNA: TGTGCCAGTAGTATAGATCCGGCAGGGTATAGCAATCAGCCCCAGCATTTT